This T cell receptor (beta chain) is drawn from a study of CD4 T cells in relation to SARS-CoV-2 and coronaviruses. Unexposed donor CD4+ T cells date from about 2011-2018, before the COVID-19 pandemic. CD4+ T cells were isolated from the cells after around 11 days of culture. The CDR3 has 15 residues. Germline assignment: CDR1 MNHEY and CDR2 SVGAGI. V was trimmed by 4 bases and J by 0 bases, leaving 10 bases between them. Regarding this clone: What it binds is unknown.

This table comes from immunoSEQ multiplex PCR, and its TCRdb copy is limited to in-frame clones, with some not included. The sample lists approximately 21,000 clones, just under 80% seen once, with under 20% in the top ten. This sequence was found in a human donor in good health. V gene TRBV6-5 combines with J gene TRBJ1-3; possibly TRBD1 for D (5 bases). Sequenced input: CD4+ T cells from PBMCs, cultured in vitro. CDR3 sequence: CASSSDIYSGNTIYF. The CDR3, as DNA: TGTGCCAGCAGTTCGGACATCTACTCTGGAAACACCATATATTTT.